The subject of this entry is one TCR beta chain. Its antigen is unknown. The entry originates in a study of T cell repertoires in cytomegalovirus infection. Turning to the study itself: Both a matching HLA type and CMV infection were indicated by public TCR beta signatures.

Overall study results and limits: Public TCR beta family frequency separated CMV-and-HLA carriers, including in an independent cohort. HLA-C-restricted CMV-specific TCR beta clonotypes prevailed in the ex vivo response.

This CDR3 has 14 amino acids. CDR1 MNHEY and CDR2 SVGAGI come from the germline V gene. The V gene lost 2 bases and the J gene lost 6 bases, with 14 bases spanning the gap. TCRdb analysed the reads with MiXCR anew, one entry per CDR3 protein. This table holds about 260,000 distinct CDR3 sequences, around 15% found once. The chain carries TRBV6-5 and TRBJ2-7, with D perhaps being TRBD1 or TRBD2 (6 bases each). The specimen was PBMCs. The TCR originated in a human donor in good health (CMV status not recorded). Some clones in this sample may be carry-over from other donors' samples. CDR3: CASSYLGARGEQYF. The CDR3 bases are TGTGCCAGCAGTTACCTGGGGGCGCGGGGCGAGCAGTACTTC.